This is a list of T cell receptor beta chains from one sample in a study of shared clonotypes between healthy human individuals. Using immunoSEQ multiplex PCR, the repertoire was profiled, and TCRdb retains in-frame clones only, with some absent. The data contain about 1 million clones, around 74% of them seen just once; the ten biggest clones take up 1.4% to 1.5%. The specimen was memory CD4+ T cells sorted from blood. The receptors were gathered from a man between 18 and 35 years old in good health. The CDR3 runs from the conserved cysteine through the conserved F or W. D genes are given only for firm matches. A clone size is listed for some rows: how often the clone was seen (once, few, many), or a class if it is expanded.

v_gene,abundance,j_gene,d_gene,CDR3nt,CDR3aa
TRBV19,-,TRBJ2-2,-,TGTGCCAGTAGTATAGGAACCACCGGGGAGCTGTTTTTT,CASSIGTTGELFF
TRBV28,many,TRBJ1-5,TRBD1,TGTGCCAGCAGCTCCGGGACAGGGGGCGCCGGTCAGCCCCAGCATTTT,CASSSGTGGAGQPQHF
TRBV9,once,TRBJ2-7,-,TGTGCCAGCAGCGTTAGCGGACACTCCTACGAGCAGTACTTC,CASSVSGHSYEQYF
TRBV9,-,TRBJ1-5,TRBD1,TGTGCCAGCAGCCGGGACAGGGCGCCCCGGCCACGAGATCAGCCCCAGCATTTT,CASSRDRAPRPRDQPQHF
TRBV4-1,-,TRBJ1-4,TRBD1,TGCGCCAGCAGCCGGCTACAGGGGGCGGGCAATGAAAAACTGTTTTTT,CASSRLQGAGNEKLFF
TRBV6-1,-,TRBJ2-5,TRBD2,TGTGCCAGCAGTGCTACTAGCGGGGGCGGACAGACCCAGTACTTC,CASSATSGGGQTQYF
TRBV10-2,-,TRBJ1-3,-,TGCGCCAGCTCACCCACTGGAAACACCATATATTTT,CASSPTGNTIYF
TRBV19,-,TRBJ1-2,-,TGTGCCAGTAGTATGAGGACAGACTATGGCTACACCTTC,CASSMRTDYGYTF
TRBV2,-,TRBJ1-2,-,TGTGCCAGCAGTGGATCAGGGGAGTTTGGCTACACCTTC,CASSGSGEFGYTF
TRBV25-1,few,TRBJ1-3,-,TGTGCCAGCAGTGAATTTGCGGGGGCTGGAAACACCATATATTTT,CASSEFAGAGNTIYF